Sequencing of this TCR beta chain was carried out in a study of spatial heterogeneity in lung cancer. Described time point: sample taken at primary tumor resection. Whole RNA obtained from tumor, nontumor lung or frozen PBMC underwent sequencing without sorting. This clonotype was seen ten or more times. The antigen remains unidentified. TCRdb used MiXCR to reprocess the 5' RACE reads, holding one entry per CDR3 protein. Counted here are about 100,000 distinct CDR3 sequences, about 4.4% occurring once; the ten biggest clones make up 20% to 25%. The J segment lost 5 bases and the V segment lost 5 bases, leaving 4 bases of the junction unmatched. The length of the CDR3 is 15 residues. Notes on the study in general: Tumor mutation counts were tracked by expanded intratumoral alpha and beta TCR counts. Ubiquitous expanded TCR counts tracked ubiquitous nonsynonymous mutations, and regional counts tracked regional ones.

V is TRBV12-3 or TRBV12-4 and J is TRBJ2-1; 12 nucleotides match TRBD2. The sequence was collected from a male donor with early-stage non-small cell lung cancer. Sequences were derived from lung tumor tissue, sampled at surgery. The chain's CDR3 is CASSLRLAGDNEQFF. In DNA form, the CDR3 reads TGTGCCAGCAGTCTCCGACTAGCGGGGGACAATGAGCAGTTCTTC.